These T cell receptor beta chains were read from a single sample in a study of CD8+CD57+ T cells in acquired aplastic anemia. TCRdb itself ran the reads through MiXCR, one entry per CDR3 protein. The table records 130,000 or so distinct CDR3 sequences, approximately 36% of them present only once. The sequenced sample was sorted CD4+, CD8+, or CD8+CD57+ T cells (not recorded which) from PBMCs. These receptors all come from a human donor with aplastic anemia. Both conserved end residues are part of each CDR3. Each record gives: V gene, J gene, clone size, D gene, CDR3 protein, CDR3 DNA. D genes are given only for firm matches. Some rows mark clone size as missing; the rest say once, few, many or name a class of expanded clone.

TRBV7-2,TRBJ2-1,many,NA,CASSPPAVSYNEQFF,TGTGCCAGCAGCCCCCCGGCAGTCTCCTACAATGAGCAGTTCTTC
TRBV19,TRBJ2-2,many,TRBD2,CASIGSGGSAGELFF,TGTGCCAGTATTGGTAGCGGGGGGTCGGCCGGGGAGCTGTTTTTT
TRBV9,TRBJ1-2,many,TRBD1,CASSVTPGQGNYGYTF,TGTGCCAGCAGCGTTACCCCGGGACAGGGTAACTATGGCTACACCTTC
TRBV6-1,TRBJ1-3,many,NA,CASSPDWGNTIYF,TGTGCCAGCAGCCCCGATTGGGGCAACACCATATATTTT
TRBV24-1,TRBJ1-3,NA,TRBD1,CATRDRGSSGNTIYF,TGTGCCACCAGGGACAGGGGAAGCTCTGGAAACACCATATATTTT
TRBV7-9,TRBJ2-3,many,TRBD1,CASSFAWTGNTDTQYF,TGTGCCAGCAGCTTCGCCTGGACAGGTAACACAGATACGCAGTATTTT
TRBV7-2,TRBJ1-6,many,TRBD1,CASSLDRGRNSPLHF,TGTGCCAGCAGCCTGGACAGGGGTCGTAATTCACCCCTCCACTTT
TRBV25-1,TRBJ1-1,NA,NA,CASNQERRTEAFF,TGTGCCAGCAACCAGGAACGACGGACTGAAGCTTTCTTT
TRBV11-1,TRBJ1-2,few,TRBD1,CASSLAWRGQGNGYTF,TGTGCCAGCAGCTTAGCGTGGAGGGGACAGGGGAATGGCTACACCTTC
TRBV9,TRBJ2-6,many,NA,CASSARDSGANVLTF,TGTGCCAGCAGCGCACGGGACTCTGGGGCCAACGTCCTGACTTTC
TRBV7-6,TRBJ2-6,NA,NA,CASSPTGTRLSGANVLTF,TGTGCCAGCAGCCCAACCGGGACACGACTCTCTGGGGCCAACGTCCTGACTTTC
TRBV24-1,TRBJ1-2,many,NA,CATSDGGDGYTF,TGTGCCACCAGTGATGGGGGGGATGGCTACACCTTC
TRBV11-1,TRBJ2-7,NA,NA,CASSHPGVYEQYF,TGTGCCAGCAGCCATCCGGGGGTCTACGAGCAGTACTTC
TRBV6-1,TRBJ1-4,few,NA,CASNLGGLNEKLFF,TGTGCCAGCAATTTGGGGGGGCTCAATGAAAAACTGTTTTTT
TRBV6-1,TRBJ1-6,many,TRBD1,CASSPGTAYNSPLHF,TGTGCCAGCAGCCCAGGGACAGCCTATAATTCACCCCTCCACTTT
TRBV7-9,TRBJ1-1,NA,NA,CASSLVEAFF,TGTGCCAGCAGCTTAGTTGAAGCTTTCTTT
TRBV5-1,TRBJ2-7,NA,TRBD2,CASSLEAGAYEQYF,TGCGCCAGCAGCTTGGAGGCGGGGGCCTACGAGCAGTACTTC
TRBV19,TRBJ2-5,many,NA,CASSIGLSTTQYF,TGTGCCAGTAGTATCGGTTTATCGACGACCCAGTACTTC
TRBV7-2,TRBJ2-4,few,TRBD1,CASSSPGQGKKNIQYF,TGTGCCAGCAGCTCGCCGGGACAGGGAAAAAAAAACATTCAGTACTTC
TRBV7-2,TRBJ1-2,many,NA,CASSLGSPGAHSGYTF,TGTGCCAGCAGCTTAGGGTCTCCAGGGGCGCATAGTGGCTACACCTTC
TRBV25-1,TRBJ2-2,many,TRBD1,CASSEQGAGELFF,TGTGCCAGCAGTGAACAGGGGGCCGGGGAGCTGTTTTTT
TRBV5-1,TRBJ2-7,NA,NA,CASSLGQDPYEQYF,TGCGCCAGCAGCTTGGGCCAGGACCCCTACGAGCAGTACTTC
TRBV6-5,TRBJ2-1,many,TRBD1,CASSSWTGPYNEQFF,TGTGCCAGCAGTTCCTGGACAGGGCCCTACAATGAGCAGTTCTTC
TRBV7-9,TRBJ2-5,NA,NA,CASSSHASRGGETQYF,TGTGCCAGCAGCTCCCACGCCTCCAGGGGTGGAGAGACCCAGTACTTC
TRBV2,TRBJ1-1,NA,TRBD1,CASSEGQGSEAFF,TGTGCCAGCAGTGAAGGACAGGGCTCTGAAGCTTTCTTT
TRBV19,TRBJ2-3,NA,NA,CASSGAETQPQYF,TGTGCCAGTAGTGGGGCGGAGACTCAGCCCCAGTATTTT
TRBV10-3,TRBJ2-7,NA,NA,CAISTEDGFNEQYF,TGTGCCATCAGTACCGAGGACGGCTTTAATGAGCAGTACTTC
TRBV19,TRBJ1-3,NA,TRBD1,CASSIWGIDREGPGNTIYF,TGTGCCAGTAGTATATGGGGGATCGACAGGGAGGGACCTGGAAACACCATATATTTT
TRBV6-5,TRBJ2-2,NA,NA,CASSYSRDTGELLF,TGTGCCAGCAGTTACTCCAGGGATACCGGGGAGCTGCTTTTT
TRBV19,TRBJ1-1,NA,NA,CAGGQMMNTEAFF,TGTGCCGGAGGACAGATGATGAACACTGAAGCTTTCTTT
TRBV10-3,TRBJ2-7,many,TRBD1,CAISEKQGAYEQYF,TGTGCCATCAGTGAAAAACAGGGGGCGTACGAGCAGTACTTC
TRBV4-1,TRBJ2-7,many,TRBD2,CASSQVSGGVYEQYF,TGCGCCAGCAGCCAAGTGAGCGGGGGGGTTTACGAGCAGTACTTC
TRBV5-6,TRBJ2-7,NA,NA,CASSHTDGAYEQYF,TGTGCCAGCAGCCATACAGACGGTGCCTACGAGCAGTACTTC
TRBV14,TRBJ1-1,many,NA,CASSQGGLAEAFF,TGTGCCAGCAGCCAAGGTGGACTCGCTGAAGCTTTCTTT
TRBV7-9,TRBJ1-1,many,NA,CASSSLGGEAFF,TGTGCCAGCAGCTCCCTAGGAGGCGAAGCTTTCTTT
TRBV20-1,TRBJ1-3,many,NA,CSASRTSSGNTIYF,TGCAGTGCTAGTCGGACTAGCTCTGGAAACACCATATATTTT
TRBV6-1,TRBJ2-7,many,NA,CASRTVFGAESYEQYF,TGTGCCAGCAGAACAGTTTTTGGGGCAGAATCCTACGAGCAGTACTTC